This T cell receptor beta chain derives from a study of blood T cell repertoires in COVID-19. On the study more broadly: COVID-19 samples, acute and convalescent, were from the United States, Italy and Spain. The analysed material was cDNA or gDNA that came from T cells, B-cell-depleted T cells, or PBMCs.

Trimming took off 1 base at V and 3 bases at J, with 7 bases between the two ends. Germline V gene data show CDR1 as LGHNA and CDR2 as YSLEER. This CDR3 is built from 14 residues. Original processing notes: Researchers report that nucleated cell counts were estimated from reference gene primer amplification. The data were produced by immunoSEQ multiplex PCR, yet TCRdb's version contains in-frame clones alone and is incomplete. That table supplies the V and J calls and clone size; D and trimming were determined from the DNA. This table holds a few hundred thousand clones, roughly 90% found once. This rearrangement joins TRBV4-3 to TRBJ1-3; D is ambiguous. The receptor comes from a man aged 60-69 years with acute or convalescent COVID-19. Specimen: peripheral blood. In DNA form, the CDR3 reads TGCGCCAGCAGCCAAGGGGCGAGTGGAAACACCATATATTTT. Its protein product is CASSQGASGNTIYF.